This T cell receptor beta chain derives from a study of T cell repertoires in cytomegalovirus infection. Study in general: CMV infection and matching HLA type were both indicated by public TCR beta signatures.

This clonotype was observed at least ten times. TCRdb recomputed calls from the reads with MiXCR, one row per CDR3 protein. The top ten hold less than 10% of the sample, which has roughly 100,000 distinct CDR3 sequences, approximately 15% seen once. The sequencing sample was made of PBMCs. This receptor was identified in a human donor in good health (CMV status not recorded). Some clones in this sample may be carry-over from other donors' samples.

In nucleotides, the CDR3 is TGTGCCAGCAGCTTAGGGACAACGAGGGGCTACGAGCAGTACTTC. This gives the protein CASSLGTTRGYEQYF. This chain links TRBV7-9 with TRBJ2-7; perhaps D is TRBD1 or TRBD2 (5 bases each). Looked up from germline, CDR1 is SEHNR and CDR2 is FQNEAQ (reference sequence). V lost 1 base and J 3 bases, leaving 13 bases between the germline ends. The CDR3 loop spans 15 amino acids. Drawing the rest from reference TRBV7-9 and TRBJ2-7, the complete variable domain is DTGVSQNPRHKITKRGQNVTFRCDPISEHNRLYWYRQTLGQGPEFLTYFQNEAQLEKSRLLSDRFSAERPKGSFSTLEIQRTEQGDSAMYLCASSLGTTRGYEQYFGPGTRLTVT.